The sequence of this TCR beta chain was determined in a study of cytomegalovirus exposure and HLA in healthy donors (dated by TCRdb to the late 2010s). Context from the whole study: According to a later analysis, the 120 validation repertoires were produced on the same platform as the 666 repertoires of the first cohort. The study was designed to test whether signatures of past pathogen exposure could be identified by cataloging public T cell receptors. Besides the first cohort of under 700 subjects, a separate validation cohort made up of 95 to 150 different subjects was used. To predict cytomegalovirus infection status, the study brought together high-throughput TCR immunosequencing, statistical association of individual TCRs with disease status, and machine learning. The research as a whole found: Of the cluster scores, 85% to 95% were above 0 in a later analysis, which found that TCRs clustered in the first cohort also tended to co-occur in the 130 or so validation repertoires. The validation cohort had no HLA typing available for a later analysis, so co-occurrence within that cohort was assessed over all 130 or so repertoires. In the study, approximately 150 TCR beta chains were listed as associated with cytomegalovirus. According to the authors, the approach could potentially be generalized to other disease states and immunological phenotypes. Most TCR sequences were observed very rarely across donors, whereas some public TCRs were present in many individuals. In both the original and validation cohorts, the classifier was reported to diagnose cytomegalovirus status with high specificity and sensitivity. In vitro tests confirmed that three of the cytomegalovirus-associated TCR beta chains recognize cytomegalovirus antigens.

The library came from the immunoSEQ multiplex PCR assay. Regarding the original processing steps: To diagnose cytomegalovirus status from the catalog of TCR beta chain sequences, a statistical classification framework was built. TCRdb mirrors the immuneACCESS table, restricted to in-frame sequences. Some clones are absent from its copies; in checked studies, under half trace to an unresolved V gene, and the reason for the others is unknown. V and J calls and clone size come straight from that table; D and trimming were deduced from the DNA. The table for this sample lists about 220,000 clones; 85% to 95% of them were counted only once. 1.1% of the sample is in the top ten clones. The donors belonged to the validation cohort of over a hundred subjects, which was separate from the roughly 700-subject first cohort. Per the germline V gene, MDHEN is the CDR1 and SYDVKM is the CDR2. V is cut back by 7 bases and J by 6 bases, with 11 bases in the junction unmatched. Counted from cysteine to phenylalanine, this CDR3 has 16 amino acids. Left in the record is the CDR3 DNA by itself, 48 bases read in frame from the first base.

On this clone: No antigen is known for it. No base qualities exist here, and no much larger clone lies one base off it.

The chain couples TRBV28 to TRBJ1-5, with TRBD1 matching 11 junction bases. The sample comprised PBMCs. This receptor was identified in a woman under 30 in good health and CMV-seronegative. Read as DNA, the sequence is TGTGCCAGCACCCTTACCGGGACAGGGGGGTCTCAGCCCCAGCATTTT. It encodes CASTLTGTGGSQPQHF. With all but the CDR3 taken from the reference TRBV28 and TRBJ1-5 genes, the full variable domain is: DVKVTQSSRYLVKRTGEKVFLECVQDMDHENMFWYRQDPGLGLRLIYFSYDVKMKEKGDIPEGYSVSREKKERFSLILESASTNQTSMYLCASTLTGTGGSQPQHFGDGTRLSIL.